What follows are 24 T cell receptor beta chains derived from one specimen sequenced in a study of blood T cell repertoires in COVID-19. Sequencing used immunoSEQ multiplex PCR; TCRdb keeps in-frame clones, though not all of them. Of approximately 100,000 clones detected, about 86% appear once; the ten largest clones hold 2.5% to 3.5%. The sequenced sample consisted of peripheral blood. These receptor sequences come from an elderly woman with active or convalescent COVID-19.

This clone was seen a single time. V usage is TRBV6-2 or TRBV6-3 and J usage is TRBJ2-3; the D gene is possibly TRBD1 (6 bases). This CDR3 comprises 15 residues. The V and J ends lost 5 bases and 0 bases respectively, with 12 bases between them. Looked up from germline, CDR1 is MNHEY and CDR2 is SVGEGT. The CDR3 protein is CASSRMGQSTDTQYF. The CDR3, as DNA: TGTGCCAGCAGTCGAATGGGACAAAGCACAGATACGCAGTATTTT.

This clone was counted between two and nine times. As DNA, the CDR3 is TGTGCCAGCAGTGAGCTCGGCAGGGGTTCCCAAGAGACCCAGTACTTC. Its translation is CASSELGRGSQETQYF. This chain uses TRBV6-1 with TRBJ2-5; the D gene is possibly TRBD1 (6 bases). Trimming took 3 bases from V and 1 from J, leaving 15 bases between them. The CDR3 contains 16 residues. The germline V gene encodes CDR1 MNHNS and CDR2 SASEGT.

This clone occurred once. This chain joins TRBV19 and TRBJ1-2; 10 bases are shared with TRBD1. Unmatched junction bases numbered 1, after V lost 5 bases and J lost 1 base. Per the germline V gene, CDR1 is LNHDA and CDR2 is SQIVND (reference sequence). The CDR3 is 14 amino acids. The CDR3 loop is CASSRDRGNYGYTF. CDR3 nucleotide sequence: TGTGCCAGTAGTCGGGACAGGGGTAACTATGGCTACACCTTC.

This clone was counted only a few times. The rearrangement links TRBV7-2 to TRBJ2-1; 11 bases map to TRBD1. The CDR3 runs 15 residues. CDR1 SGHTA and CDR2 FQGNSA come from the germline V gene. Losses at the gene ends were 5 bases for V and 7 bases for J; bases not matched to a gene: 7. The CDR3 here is CASSILGQGGNEQFF. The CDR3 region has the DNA TGTGCCAGCAGCATTTTGGGACAGGGGGGAAATGAGCAGTTCTTC.

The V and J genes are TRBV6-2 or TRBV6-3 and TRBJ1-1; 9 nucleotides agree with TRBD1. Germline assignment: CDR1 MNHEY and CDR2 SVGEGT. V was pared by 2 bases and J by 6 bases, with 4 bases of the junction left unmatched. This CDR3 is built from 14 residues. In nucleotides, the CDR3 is TGTGCCAGCAGTTACCGTGGACAGGGGTCTGAAGCTTTCTTT. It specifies CASSYRGQGSEAFF.

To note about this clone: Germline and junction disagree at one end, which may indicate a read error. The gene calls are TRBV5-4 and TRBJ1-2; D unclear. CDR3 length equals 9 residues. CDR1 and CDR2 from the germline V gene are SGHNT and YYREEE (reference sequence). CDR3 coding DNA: TGTGCCAGCAGCTTGGGAGGGCTATTC. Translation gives CASSLGGLF.

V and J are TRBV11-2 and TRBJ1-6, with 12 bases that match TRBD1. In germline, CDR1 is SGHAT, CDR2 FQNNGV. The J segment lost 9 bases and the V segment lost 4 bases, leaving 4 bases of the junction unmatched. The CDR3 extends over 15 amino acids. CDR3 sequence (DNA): TGTGCCAGCAGCTCTGGGACAGGGGGCATTTCACCCCTCCACTTT. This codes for CASSSGTGGISPLHF.

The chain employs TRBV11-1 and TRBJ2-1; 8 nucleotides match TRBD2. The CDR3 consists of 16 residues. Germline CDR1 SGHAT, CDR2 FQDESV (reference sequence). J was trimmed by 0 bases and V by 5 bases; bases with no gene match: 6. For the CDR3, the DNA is TGTGCCAGCAGCCGGAACGGGGGGGGCTCCTACAATGAGCAGTTCTTC. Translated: CASSRNGGGSYNEQFF. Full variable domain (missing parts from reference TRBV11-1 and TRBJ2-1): EAEVAQSPRYKITEKSQAVAFWCDPISGHATLYWYRQILGQGPELLVQFQDESVVDDSQLPKDRFSAERLKGVDSTLKIQPAELGDSAMYLCASSRNGGGSYNEQFFGPGTRLTVL.

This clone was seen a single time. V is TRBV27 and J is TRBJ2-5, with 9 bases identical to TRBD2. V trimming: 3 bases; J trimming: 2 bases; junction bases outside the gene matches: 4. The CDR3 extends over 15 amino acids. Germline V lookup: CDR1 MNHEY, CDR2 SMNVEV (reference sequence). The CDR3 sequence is CASSFLAGNQETQYF. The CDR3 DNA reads TGTGCCAGCAGTTTTCTAGCGGGGAATCAAGAGACCCAGTACTTC.

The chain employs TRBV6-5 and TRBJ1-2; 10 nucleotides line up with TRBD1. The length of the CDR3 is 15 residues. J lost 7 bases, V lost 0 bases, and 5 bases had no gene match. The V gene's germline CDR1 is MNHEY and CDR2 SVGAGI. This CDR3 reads CASSYSDRGISGYTF. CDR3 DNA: TGTGCCAGCAGTTACTCGGACAGGGGGATATCTGGCTACACCTTC.

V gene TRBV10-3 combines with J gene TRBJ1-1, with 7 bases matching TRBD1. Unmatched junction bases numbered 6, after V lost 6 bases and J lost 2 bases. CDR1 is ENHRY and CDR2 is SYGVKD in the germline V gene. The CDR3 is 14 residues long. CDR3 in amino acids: CAISRDSQNTEAFF. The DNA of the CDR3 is TGTGCCATCAGCCGGGACAGCCAAAACACTGAAGCTTTCTTT.

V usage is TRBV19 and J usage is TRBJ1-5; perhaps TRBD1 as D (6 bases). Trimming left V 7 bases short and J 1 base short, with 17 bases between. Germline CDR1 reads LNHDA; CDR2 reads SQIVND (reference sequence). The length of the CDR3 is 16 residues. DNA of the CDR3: TGTGCCAGTAATACAGGGAAACCCCTGAGCAATCAGCCCCAGCATTTT. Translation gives CASNTGKPLSNQPQHF.

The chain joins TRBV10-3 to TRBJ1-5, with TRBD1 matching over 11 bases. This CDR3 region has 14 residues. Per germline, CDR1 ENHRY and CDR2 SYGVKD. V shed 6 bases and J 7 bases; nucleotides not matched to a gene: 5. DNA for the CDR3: TGTGCCATCAGGGGACAGGGGGGTGAACAGCCCCAGCATTTT. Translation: CAIRGQGGEQPQHF.

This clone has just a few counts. The CDR3 DNA sequence: TGTGCCAGCAGTTACTCTCAGGGGGCTAACTATGGCTACACCTTC. Translating it yields CASSYSQGANYGYTF. The J gene is TRBJ1-2, the V gene TRBV6-5; TRBD1 agrees at 7 bases. The CDR3 extends over 15 amino acids. V shed 0 bases, J shed 0 bases, and the junction held 1 base outside the gene matches. The germline V gene has CDR1 MNHEY and CDR2 SVGAGI.

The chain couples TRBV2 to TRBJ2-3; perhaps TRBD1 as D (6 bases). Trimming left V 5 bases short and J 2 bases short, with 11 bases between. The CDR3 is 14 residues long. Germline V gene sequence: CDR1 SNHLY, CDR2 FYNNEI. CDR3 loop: CASSPGQPTDTQYF. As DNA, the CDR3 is TGTGCCAGCAGTCCCGGACAGCCCACAGATACGCAGTATTTT.

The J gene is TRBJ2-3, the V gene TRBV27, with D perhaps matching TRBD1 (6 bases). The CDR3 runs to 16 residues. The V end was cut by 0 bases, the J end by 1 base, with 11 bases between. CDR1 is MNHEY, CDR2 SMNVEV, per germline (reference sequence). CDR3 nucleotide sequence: TGTGCCAGCAGTTTATCCGGGACAAGGGGCACAGATACGCAGTATTTT. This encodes CASSLSGTRGTDTQYF.

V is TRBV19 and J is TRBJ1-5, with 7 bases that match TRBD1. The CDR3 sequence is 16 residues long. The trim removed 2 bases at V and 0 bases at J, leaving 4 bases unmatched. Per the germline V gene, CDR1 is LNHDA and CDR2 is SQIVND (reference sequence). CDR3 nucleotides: TGTGCCAGTAGTATATGGACAGGTAATAGCAATCAGCCCCAGCATTTT. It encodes CASSIWTGNSNQPQHF.

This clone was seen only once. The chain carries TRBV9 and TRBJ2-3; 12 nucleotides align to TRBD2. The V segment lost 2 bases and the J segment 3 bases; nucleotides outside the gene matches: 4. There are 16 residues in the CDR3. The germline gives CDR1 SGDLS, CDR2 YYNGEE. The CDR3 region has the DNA TGTGCCAGCAGCGTTCTGACTAGCGGGGGTACAGATACGCAGTATTTT. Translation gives CASSVLTSGGTDTQYF. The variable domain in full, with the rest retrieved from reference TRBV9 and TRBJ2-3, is DSGVTQTPKHLITATGQRVTLRCSPRSGDLSVYWYQQSLDQGLQFLIQYYNGEERAKGNILERFSAQQFPDLHSELNLSSLELGDSALYFCASSVLTSGGTDTQYFGPGTRLTVL.

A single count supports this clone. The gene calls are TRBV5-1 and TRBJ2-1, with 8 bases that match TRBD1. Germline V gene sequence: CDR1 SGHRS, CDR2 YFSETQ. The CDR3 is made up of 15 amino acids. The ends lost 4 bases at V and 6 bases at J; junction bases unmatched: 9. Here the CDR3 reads CASSPPGQVTNEQFF. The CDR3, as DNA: TGCGCCAGCAGCCCACCGGGACAGGTCACCAATGAGCAGTTCTTC.

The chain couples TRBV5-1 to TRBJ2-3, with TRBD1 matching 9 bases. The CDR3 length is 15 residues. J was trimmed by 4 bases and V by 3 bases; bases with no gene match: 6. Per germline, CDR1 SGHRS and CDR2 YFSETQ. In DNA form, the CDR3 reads TGCGCCAGCAGCTCCTCGGACAGGGGTGCAGATACGCAGTATTTT. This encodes CASSSSDRGADTQYF.

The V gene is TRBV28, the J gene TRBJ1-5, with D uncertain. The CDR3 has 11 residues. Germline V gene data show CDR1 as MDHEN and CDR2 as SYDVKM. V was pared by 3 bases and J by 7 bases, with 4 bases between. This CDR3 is CASSFEQPQHF. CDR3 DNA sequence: TGTGCCAGCAGTTTTGAGCAGCCCCAGCATTTT.

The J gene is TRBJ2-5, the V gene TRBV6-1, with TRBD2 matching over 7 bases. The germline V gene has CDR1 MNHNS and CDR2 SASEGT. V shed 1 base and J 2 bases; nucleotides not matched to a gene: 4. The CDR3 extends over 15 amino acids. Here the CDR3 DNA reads TGTGCCAGCAGTGAAGGAATTAGCGGGCAAGAGACCCAGTACTTC. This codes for CASSEGISGQETQYF.

The CDR3 DNA sequence: TGTGCCAGCAGCCAAGACTTTTTGGATACGCAGTATTTT. This translates into CASSQDFLDTQYF. The J gene is TRBJ2-3, the V gene TRBV4-2; no definite D call. From germline, CDR1 is LGHNA and CDR2 YNFKEQ. The length of the CDR3 is 13 residues. The V and J ends lost 0 bases and 6 bases respectively, with 7 bases between them.

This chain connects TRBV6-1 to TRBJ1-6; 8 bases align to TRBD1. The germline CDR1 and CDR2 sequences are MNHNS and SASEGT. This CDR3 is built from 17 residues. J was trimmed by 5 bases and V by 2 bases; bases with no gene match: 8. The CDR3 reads CASSEYIKGQDNSPLHF. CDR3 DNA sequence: TGTGCCAGCAGTGAATATATAAAGGGACAGGATAATTCACCCCTCCACTTT.